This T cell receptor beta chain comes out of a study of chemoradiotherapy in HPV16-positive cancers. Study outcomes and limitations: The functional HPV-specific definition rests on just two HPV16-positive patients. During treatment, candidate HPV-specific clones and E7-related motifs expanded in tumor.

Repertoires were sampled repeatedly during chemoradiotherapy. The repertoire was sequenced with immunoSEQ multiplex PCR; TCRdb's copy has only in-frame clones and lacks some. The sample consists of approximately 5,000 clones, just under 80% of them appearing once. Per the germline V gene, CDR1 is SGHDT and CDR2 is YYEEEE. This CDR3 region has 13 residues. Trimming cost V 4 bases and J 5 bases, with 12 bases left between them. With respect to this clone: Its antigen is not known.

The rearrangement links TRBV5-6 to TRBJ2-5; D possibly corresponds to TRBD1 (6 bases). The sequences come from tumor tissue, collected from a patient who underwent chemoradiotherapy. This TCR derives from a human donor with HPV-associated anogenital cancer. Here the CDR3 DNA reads TGTGCCAGCAGCGCCCGACAGGAGGAGACCCAGTACTTC. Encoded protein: CASSARQEETQYF.